This paragraph reports one T cell receptor (beta chain). Its specificity is not known. The entry originates in a study of CD8+ T cells in alopecia areata. CD4+ and CD8+ T cells were sorted from PBMCs. Germline lookup yields CDR1 SGHAT and CDR2 FQNNGV. This CDR3 region has 14 residues. V was shortened by 5 bases and J by 6 bases, with 17 bases between the two germline ends. Study-wide findings and caveats: Across lesional scalp, and particularly alopecia totalis/universalis, clonality surpassed that of normal scalp.

Once RNA had been extracted, it was reverse transcribed into cDNA to act as the sequencing template. TCRdb keeps only in-frame clones here, not all; method: immunoSEQ multiplex PCR. The profile shows 120,000 or so clones, more than 30% of them singletons. The V and J genes are TRBV11-2 and TRBJ2-7, with a tentative D call TRBD1 (6 bases). Sequenced sample: CD4+ T cells sorted from blood. The TCR sequence derives from a human donor with alopecia areata. The CDR3 protein is CASSPGYRAGEQYF. The CDR3 bases are TGTGCCAGCAGCCCCGGCTACAGGGCGGGCGAGCAGTACTTC.